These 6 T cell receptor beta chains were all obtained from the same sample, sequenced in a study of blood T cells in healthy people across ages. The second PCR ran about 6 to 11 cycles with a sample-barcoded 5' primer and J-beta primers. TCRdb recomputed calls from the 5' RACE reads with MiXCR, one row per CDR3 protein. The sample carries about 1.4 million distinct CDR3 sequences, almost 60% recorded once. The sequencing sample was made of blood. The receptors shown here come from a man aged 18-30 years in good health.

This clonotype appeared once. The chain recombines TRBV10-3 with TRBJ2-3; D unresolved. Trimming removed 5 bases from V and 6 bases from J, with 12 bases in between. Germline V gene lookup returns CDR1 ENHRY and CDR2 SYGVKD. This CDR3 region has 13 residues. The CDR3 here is CAISPLDWDTQYF. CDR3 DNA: TGTGCCATCAGTCCCCTCGACTGGGATACGCAGTATTTT.

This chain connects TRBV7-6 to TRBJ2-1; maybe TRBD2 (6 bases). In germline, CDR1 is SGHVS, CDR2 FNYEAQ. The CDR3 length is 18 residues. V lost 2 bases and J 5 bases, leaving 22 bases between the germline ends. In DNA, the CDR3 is TGTGCCAGCAGCTTAATGGCTGAGGCGGCTAGCGTCCACAATGAGCAGTTCTTC. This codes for CASSLMAEAASVHNEQFF. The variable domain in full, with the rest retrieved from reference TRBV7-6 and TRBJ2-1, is GAGVSQSPRYKVTKRGQDVALRCDPISGHVSLYWYRQALGQGPEFLTYFNYEAQQDKSGLPNDRFSAERPEGSISTLTIQRTEQRDSAMYRCASSLMAEAASVHNEQFFGPGTRLTVL.

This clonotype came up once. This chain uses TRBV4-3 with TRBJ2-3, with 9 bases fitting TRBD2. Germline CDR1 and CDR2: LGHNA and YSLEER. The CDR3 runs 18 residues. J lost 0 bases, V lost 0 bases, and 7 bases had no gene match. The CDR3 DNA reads TGCGCCAGCAGCCAAGACTTAGCGGGAGCCTTCAGCACAGATACGCAGTATTTT. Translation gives CASSQDLAGAFSTDTQYF.

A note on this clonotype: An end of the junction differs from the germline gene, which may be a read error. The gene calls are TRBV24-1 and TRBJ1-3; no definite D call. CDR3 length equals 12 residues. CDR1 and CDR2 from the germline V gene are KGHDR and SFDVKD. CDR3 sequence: CATSGDGSTIYF. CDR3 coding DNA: TGTGCCACCAGCGGCGATGGAAGCACCATATATTTT.

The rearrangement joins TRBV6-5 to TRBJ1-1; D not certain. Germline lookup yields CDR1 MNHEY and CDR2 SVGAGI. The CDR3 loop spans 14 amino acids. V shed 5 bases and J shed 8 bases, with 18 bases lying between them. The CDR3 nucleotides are TGTGCCAGCAGTCGCCGGGCGTCAACCTCCGAAGCTTTCTTT. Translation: CASSRRASTSEAFF.

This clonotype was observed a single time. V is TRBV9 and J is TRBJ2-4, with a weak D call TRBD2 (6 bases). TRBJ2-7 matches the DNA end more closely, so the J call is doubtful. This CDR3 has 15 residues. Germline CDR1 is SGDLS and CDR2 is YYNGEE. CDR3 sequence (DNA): TGTGCCAGCAGCGTAGGAAATTCGGGGGCCTACGAGCAGTACTTC. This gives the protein CASSVGNSGAYEQYF.